A single sample is the source of the 2 T cell receptor beta chains below, sequenced in a study of T-cell memory formation after mild COVID-19. TCRdb passed the 5' RACE reads through MiXCR, listing each CDR3 protein once. The sample carries 200,000 to 300,000 distinct CDR3 sequences, over 8.5% recorded once. The sequenced material came from PBMCs or a T cell subset sorted from them (not recorded which). These receptors came from a man between 18 and 35 years old who had mild COVID-19 (a few samples of this study predate the infection). Cell type and time point are not known.

This clonotype has a count of ten or more. The chain joins TRBV7-6 to TRBJ2-5; tentative D call: TRBD2 (5 bases). Deletions cut 1 base from V and 7 bases from J, with 16 bases between. The length of the CDR3 is 15 residues. Looked up from germline, CDR1 is SGHVS and CDR2 is FNYEAQ. DNA for the CDR3: TGTGCCAGCAGCTTAGGGTTGTCCCGCGGAGGGACCCAGTACTTC. It translates to CASSLGLSRGGTQYF.

The chain is built from TRBV19 and TRBJ1-6, with TRBD1 as a possible D gene (6 bases). V was cut by 8 bases and J by 5 bases, with 13 bases left in between. The CDR3 runs to 14 residues. Looked up from germline, CDR1 is LNHDA and CDR2 is SQIVND (reference sequence). The CDR3 protein is CASGGWGDNSPLHF. The DNA for the CDR3 is TGTGCCAGTGGGGGCTGGGGAGATAATTCACCCCTCCACTTT.